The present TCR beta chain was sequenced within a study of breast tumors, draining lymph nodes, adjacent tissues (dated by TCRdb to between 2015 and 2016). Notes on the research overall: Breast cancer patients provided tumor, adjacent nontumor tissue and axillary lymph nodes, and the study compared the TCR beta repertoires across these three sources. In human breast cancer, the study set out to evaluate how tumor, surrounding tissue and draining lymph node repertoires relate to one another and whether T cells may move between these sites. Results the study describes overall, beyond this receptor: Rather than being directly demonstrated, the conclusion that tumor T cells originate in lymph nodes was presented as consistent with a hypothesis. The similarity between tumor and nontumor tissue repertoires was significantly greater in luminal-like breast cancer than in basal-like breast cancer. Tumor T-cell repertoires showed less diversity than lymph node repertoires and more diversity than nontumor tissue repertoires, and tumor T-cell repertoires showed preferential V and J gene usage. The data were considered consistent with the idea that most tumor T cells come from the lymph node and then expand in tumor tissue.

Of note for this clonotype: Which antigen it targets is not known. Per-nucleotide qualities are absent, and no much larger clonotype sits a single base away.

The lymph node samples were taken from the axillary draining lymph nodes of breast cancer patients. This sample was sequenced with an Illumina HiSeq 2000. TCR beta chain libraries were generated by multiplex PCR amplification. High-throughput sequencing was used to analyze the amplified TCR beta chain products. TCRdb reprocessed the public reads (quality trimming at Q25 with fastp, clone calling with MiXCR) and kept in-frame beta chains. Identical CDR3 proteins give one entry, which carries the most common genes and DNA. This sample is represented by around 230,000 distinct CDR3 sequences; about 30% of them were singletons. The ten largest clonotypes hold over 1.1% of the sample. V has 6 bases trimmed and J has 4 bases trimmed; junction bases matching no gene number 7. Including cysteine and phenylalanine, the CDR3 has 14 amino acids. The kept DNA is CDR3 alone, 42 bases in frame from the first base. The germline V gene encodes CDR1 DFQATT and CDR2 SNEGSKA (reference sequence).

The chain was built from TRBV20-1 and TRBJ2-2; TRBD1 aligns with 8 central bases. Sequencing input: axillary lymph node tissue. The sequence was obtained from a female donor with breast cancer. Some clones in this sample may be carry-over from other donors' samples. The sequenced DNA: TGCAGTGCGTCCGGGACAGGTATCACCGGGGAGCTGTTTTTT. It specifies CSASGTGITGELFF.